Sequencing of this TCR beta chain was carried out in a study of T cells after posttransplantation cyclophosphamide. CDR1 SNHLY and CDR2 FYNNEI come from the germline V gene. The CDR3 extends over 13 amino acids. V was pared by 4 bases and J by 5 bases, with 11 bases between. Profiled with immunoSEQ multiplex PCR; TCRdb holds only in-frame clones, not every one. The sample carries over 9,000 clones, around 96% recorded once. The source of this sequence is a man aged 25 to 40 in good health and a related stem cell transplant donor. This sequence joins TRBV2 and TRBJ1-1; D is unclear. What was sequenced was naive CD8+ T cells sorted from PBMCs. CDR3 nucleotide sequence: TGTGCCAGCAGTGTCAAGGGAGGTACTGAAGCTTTCTTT. Translation: CASSVKGGTEAFF. The full variable domain, in which reference TRBV2 and TRBJ1-1 provide the parts outside the CDR3, is EPEVTQTPSHQVTQMGQEVILRCVPISNHLYFYWYRQILGQKVEFLVSFYNNEISEKSEIFDDQFSVERPDGSNFTLKIRSTKLEDSAMYFCASSVKGGTEAFFGQGTRLTVV.